This T cell receptor (beta chain) originates from a study of blood T cells in healthy people across ages. This clonotype was counted only a few times. It was ten milliliters of peripheral blood that were drawn from each donor. Then a second PCR, running roughly 6 to 12 cycles, was carried out with a sample-barcoded 5' primer and a J-beta primer mix. TCRdb ran MiXCR on the 5' RACE reads and lists one entry per CDR3 protein. This table has around 500,000 distinct CDR3 sequences, about 27% appearing once. These data also featured in a second study, about T cells of mothers and their children. Turning to that study: The study sampled a few healthy Caucasian mothers and their six children.

The sequence came from a boy between 2 and 10 years old in good health. Sequenced: blood.

CDR3 sequence reads: CSARGGQGVGYTF. The DNA for the CDR3 is TGCAGTGCCCGAGGGGGACAGGGGGTTGGCTACACCTTC. The genes are TRBV20-1 and TRBJ1-2, with 11 bases aligning to TRBD1. Germline V gene sequence: CDR1 DFQATT, CDR2 SNEGSKA (reference sequence). V shed 6 bases and J 7 bases; nucleotides not matched to a gene: 7. The CDR3 runs 13 residues.